This T cell receptor beta chain comes out of a study of glioma-infiltrating T cells. Study results and limitations: Only very few CDR3 sequences appeared in both tissue and blood. Gliomas, especially low-grade, showed above-expected tissue-blood divergence; non-neoplastic patients showed below.

Using RNA template, CDR3s of TCR alpha and beta were amplified with iRepertoire arm-PCR. Input was 100-400 ng of tissue mRNA or PBMC total RNA. TCRdb fed the multiplex PCR reads into MiXCR, producing one record per CDR3 protein. The repertoire holds fewer than 55,000 distinct CDR3 sequences, approximately 20% seen once, with 5% to 7.5% in the top ten. This clonotype showed up many times. Its matching antigen is unknown. V lost 3 bases to trimming and J lost 4 bases; unmatched junction nucleotides: 14. The germline CDR1 and CDR2 sequences are MGHDK and SYGVNS. This CDR3 is built from 17 residues. The sequence came from a human donor with low-grade glioma or glioblastoma, undergoing nonglioma brain surgery, or in good health (not recorded which). The gene calls are TRBV25-1 and TRBJ2-5; 7 bases are a match to TRBD2. The sequencing sample was made of glioma tissue, nonneoplastic brain tissue, or PBMCs (not recorded which). The CDR3 bases are TGTGCCAGCAGTGACGTGAATAGCGGGTACTTTCGAGAGACCCAGTACTTC. This translates into CASSDVNSGYFRETQYF. Full variable domain (outside the CDR3, taken from reference TRBV25-1 and TRBJ2-5): EADIYQTPRYLVIGTGKKITLECSQTMGHDKMYWYQQDPGMELHLIHYSYGVNSTEKGDLSSESTVSRIRTEHFPLTLESARPSHTSQYLCASSDVNSGYFRETQYFGPGTRLLVL.